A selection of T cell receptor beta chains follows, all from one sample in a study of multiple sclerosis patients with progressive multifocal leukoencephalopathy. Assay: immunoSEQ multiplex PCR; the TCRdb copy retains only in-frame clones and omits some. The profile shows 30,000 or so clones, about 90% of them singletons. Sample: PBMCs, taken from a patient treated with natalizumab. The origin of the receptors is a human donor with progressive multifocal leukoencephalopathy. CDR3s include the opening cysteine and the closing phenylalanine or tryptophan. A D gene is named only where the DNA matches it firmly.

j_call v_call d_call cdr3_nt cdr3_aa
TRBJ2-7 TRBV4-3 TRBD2 TGCGCCAGCAGCAAGGGACTAGCGGGAGCCTACGAGCAGTACTTC CASSKGLAGAYEQYF
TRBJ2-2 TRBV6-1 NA TGTGCCAGCACAGTCGGGTGGGGGGCGACCGGGGAGCTGTTTTTT CASTVGWGATGELFF
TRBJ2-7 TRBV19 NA TGTGCCAGTAGGCAGGTGGGGGCCCCCTACGAGCAGTACTTC CASRQVGAPYEQYF
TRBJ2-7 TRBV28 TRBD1 TGTGCCCGCTGGGACAGGGGTAGTAAAAAGGGCTACGAGCAGTACTTC CARWDRGSKKGYEQYF
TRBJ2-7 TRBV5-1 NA TGCGCCAGCAGGGGGACACCCCGCTCCTACGAGCAGTACTTC CASRGTPRSYEQYF
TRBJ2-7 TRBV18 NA TGTGCCAGCTCATCCAGACAGGTTGCCTCCCGGGGCTACGAGCAGTACTTC CASSSRQVASRGYEQYF
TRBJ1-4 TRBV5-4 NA TGTGCCAGCAGCAGGAGGCAGGGTGAAGAAAAACTGTTTTTT CASSRRQGEEKLFF
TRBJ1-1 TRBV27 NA TGTGCCAGCAGTTATTCCGGGGTGAACACTGAAGCTTTCTTT CASSYSGVNTEAFF
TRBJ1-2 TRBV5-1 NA TGCGCCACCAGTGAGGGGGGAGGCTACACCTTC CATSEGGGYTF
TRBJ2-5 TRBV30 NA TGTGCCTGGAACCGGGAAGAGACCCAGTACTTC CAWNREETQYF
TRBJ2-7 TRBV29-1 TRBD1 TGCAGCGTCGGGGACAGCTACGAGCAGTACTTC CSVGDSYEQYF
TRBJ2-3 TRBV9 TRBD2 TGTGCCAGCAGCCCGACTAGCAGCATACTCACAGATACGCAGTATTTT CASSPTSSILTDTQYF
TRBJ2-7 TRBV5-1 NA TGCGCCAGCAGCTCCGACAGTGGGGGCTACGAGCAGTACTTC CASSSDSGGYEQYF
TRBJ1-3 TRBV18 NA TGTGCCAGCTCACCACGGGGTAGCTCTGGAAACACCATATATTTT CASSPRGSSGNTIYF